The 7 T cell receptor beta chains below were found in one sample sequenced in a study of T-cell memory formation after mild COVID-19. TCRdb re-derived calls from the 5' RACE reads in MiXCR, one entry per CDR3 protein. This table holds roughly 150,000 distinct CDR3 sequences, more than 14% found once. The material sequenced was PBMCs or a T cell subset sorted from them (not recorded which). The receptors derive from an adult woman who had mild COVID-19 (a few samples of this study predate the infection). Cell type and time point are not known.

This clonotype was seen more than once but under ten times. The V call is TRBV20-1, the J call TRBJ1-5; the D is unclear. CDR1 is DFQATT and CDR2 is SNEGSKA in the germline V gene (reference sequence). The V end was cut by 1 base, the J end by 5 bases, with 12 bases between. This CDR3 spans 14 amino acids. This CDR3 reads CSARVPGSHQPQHF. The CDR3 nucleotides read TGCAGTGCTAGAGTTCCGGGGAGCCATCAGCCCCAGCATTTT.

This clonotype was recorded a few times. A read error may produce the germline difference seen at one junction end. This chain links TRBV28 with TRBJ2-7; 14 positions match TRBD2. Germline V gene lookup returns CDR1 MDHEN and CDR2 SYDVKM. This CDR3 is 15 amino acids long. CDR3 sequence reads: CASSLWTSGRNEQYF. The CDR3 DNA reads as TGTGCCAGCAGTCTATGGACTAGCGGGAGGAACGAGCAGTACTTC.

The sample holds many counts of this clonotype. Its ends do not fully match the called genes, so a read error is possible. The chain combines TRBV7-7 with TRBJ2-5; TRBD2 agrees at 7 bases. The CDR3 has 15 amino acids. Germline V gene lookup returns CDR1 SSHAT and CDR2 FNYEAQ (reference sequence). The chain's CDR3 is CASSGSWGGQETQYF. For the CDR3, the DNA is TGTGCTAGCAGCGGGTCTTGGGGGGGTCAAGAGACCCAGTACTTC.

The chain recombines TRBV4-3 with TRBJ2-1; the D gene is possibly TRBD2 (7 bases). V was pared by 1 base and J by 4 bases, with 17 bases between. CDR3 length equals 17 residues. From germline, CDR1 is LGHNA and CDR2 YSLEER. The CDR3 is CASSQGFSGRGYNEQFF. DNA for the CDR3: TGCGCCAGCAGCCAAGGGTTCTCAGGGAGGGGGTACAATGAGCAGTTCTTC.

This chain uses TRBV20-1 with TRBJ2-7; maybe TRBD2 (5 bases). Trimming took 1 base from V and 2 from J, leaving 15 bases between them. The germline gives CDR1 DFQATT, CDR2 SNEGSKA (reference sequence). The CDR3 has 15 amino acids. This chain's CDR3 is CSARGYSGIAYEQYF. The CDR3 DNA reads TGCAGTGCTAGAGGTTACTCCGGGATCGCCTACGAGCAGTACTTC.

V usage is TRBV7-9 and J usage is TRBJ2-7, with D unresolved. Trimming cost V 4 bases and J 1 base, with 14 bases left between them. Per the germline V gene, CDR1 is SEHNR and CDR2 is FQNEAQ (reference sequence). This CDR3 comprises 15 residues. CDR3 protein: CASSSPPAYSYEQYF. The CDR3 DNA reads TGTGCCAGCAGCTCCCCTCCTGCCTATTCCTACGAGCAGTACTTC.

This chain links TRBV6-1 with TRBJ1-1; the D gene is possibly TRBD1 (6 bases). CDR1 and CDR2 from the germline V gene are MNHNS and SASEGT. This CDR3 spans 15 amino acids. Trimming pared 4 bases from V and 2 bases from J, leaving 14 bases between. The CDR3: CASSARSQGNTEAFF. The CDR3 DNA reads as TGTGCCAGCAGTGCCCGATCACAGGGCAACACTGAAGCTTTCTTT.